Below, 3 T cell receptor beta chains from the same sample are listed, as sequenced in a study of T cells after yellow fever vaccination. TCRdb fed the 5' RACE reads into MiXCR, producing one record per CDR3 protein. The sample has some 240,000 distinct CDR3 sequences, about 3.9% seen once. The sequenced sample was PBMCs, obtained 15 days after the yellow fever booster vaccination. The source of these receptors is a young man who received the YFV17D yellow fever vaccine.

This clonotype showed up many times. The chain employs TRBV6-2 or TRBV6-3 and TRBJ2-7; 8 positions agree with TRBD1. Germline V gene lookup returns CDR1 MNHEY and CDR2 SVGEGT. The CDR3 length is 14 residues. Trimming took 5 bases from V and 5 from J; bases not matched to a gene: 8. The CDR3, as DNA: TGTGCCAGCAGTCCGTATGTGACAGGGGACGAGCAGTACGTC. Translation: CASSPYVTGDEQYV.

This clonotype was picked up many times. The rearrangement joins TRBV30 to TRBJ1-6; 7 nucleotides line up with TRBD1. V lost 1 base, J lost 9 bases, and 3 bases stayed unmatched. Germline CDR1 GTSNPN, CDR2 SVGIG (reference sequence). This CDR3 is built from 13 residues. The CDR3 loop is CAWSGQGSSPLHF. The CDR3 DNA is TGTGCCTGGAGTGGACAGGGCTCTTCACCCCTCCACTTT.

This clonotype was seen repeatedly, ten times or more. The chain joins TRBV5-1 to TRBJ1-2, with 12 nucleotides matching TRBD1. Germline CDR1 and CDR2: SGHRS and YFSETQ. V lost 4 bases, J lost 0 bases, and 16 bases stayed unmatched. The CDR3 length is 20 residues. CDR3 loop: CASSDTYPGTGGAPNYGYTF. CDR3 sequence (DNA): TGCGCCAGCAGCGATACATACCCCGGGACAGGGGGCGCCCCTAACTATGGCTACACCTTC.